Shown below are 27 T cell receptor beta chains from a single sample sequenced in a study of blood T cell repertoires in COVID-19. This table comes from immunoSEQ multiplex PCR, and its TCRdb copy is limited to in-frame clones, with some not included. The sample holds tens of thousands of clones, 75% to 85% seen once. The sequencing sample was made of peripheral blood. All receptors come from a human donor in a cohort sampled during active COVID-19.

The CDR3 sequence is CASSPPGTGVGAFF. The CDR3 coding sequence is TGTGCCAGTAGTCCTCCCGGGACAGGGGTGGGAGCTTTCTTT. This chain connects TRBV19 to TRBJ1-1, with 10 bases identical to TRBD1. Germline loops: CDR1 LNHDA, CDR2 SQIVND (reference sequence). Trimming took 5 bases from V and 10 from J; bases not matched to a gene: 10. CDR3 size: 14 residues.

The rearrangement joins TRBV7-9 to TRBJ2-1; TRBD1 agrees at 9 bases. This CDR3 has 17 residues. The V and J ends lost 0 bases and 3 bases, in that order; junction bases with no gene match: 6. Germline V CDR1 and CDR2: SEHNR, FQNEAQ (reference sequence). The CDR3 DNA follows: TGTGCCAGCAGCTTAGCGTTGGGACAGGGAAACTACAATGAGCAGTTCTTC. This gives the protein CASSLALGQGNYNEQFF.

The gene calls are TRBV6-5 and TRBJ1-5; D gene uncertain. V lost 10 bases to trimming and J lost 0 bases, with 4 bases between them. This CDR3 is 11 amino acids long. Germline-derived CDR1 and CDR2 are MNHEY and SVGAGI. The CDR3 sequence is CATNSNQPQHF. In nucleotides, the CDR3 is TGTGCCACCAATAGCAATCAGCCCCAGCATTTT.

This clone was found a few times. The chain recombines TRBV19 with TRBJ1-1; TRBD1 aligns across 7 bases. CDR3 size: 13 residues. Germline CDR1 reads LNHDA; CDR2 reads SQIVND (reference sequence). V dropped 7 bases and J dropped 10; count of bases not matched to a gene: 12. In DNA, the CDR3 is TGTGCCAGTACCTCCCGACAGGGTAGAGGAGCTTTCTTT. Translation: CASTSRQGRGAFF.

The chain combines TRBV2 with TRBJ1-4, with D maybe TRBD1 (5 bases). The CDR3 is 12 amino acids. Germline V gives CDR1 SNHLY, CDR2 FYNNEI. V was shortened by 4 bases and J by 7 bases, with 7 bases between the two germline ends. As DNA, the CDR3 is TGTGCCAGCAGTGGACAGCCTGAAAAACTGTTTTTT. As protein: CASSGQPEKLFF.

CDR3 sequence (DNA): TGCGCCAGCAGCTTGGAGGTGGCGCGGGGCTACACCTTC. It codes for CASSLEVARGYTF. V usage is TRBV5-1 and J usage is TRBJ1-2; D unclear. The germline CDR1 and CDR2 sequences are SGHRS and YFSETQ. CDR3 length: 13 amino acids. V was shortened by 0 bases and J by 8 bases, with 11 bases between the two germline ends.

This chain joins TRBV6-5 and TRBJ2-1; 9 bases line up with TRBD2. After removal of 2 bases from V and 5 bases from J, the junction contained 4 bases not matched to a gene. The CDR3 runs to 15 residues. The germline CDR1 and CDR2 sequences are MNHEY and SVGAGI. The CDR3 loop is CASSYPGTSNNEQFF. The CDR3 DNA sequence: TGTGCCAGCAGTTACCCCGGGACTAGCAACAATGAGCAGTTCTTC.

The chain carries TRBV6-6 and TRBJ2-3; 8 bases fit TRBD2. The germline V gene encodes CDR1 MNHNY and CDR2 SVGAGI (reference sequence). The CDR3 consists of 14 residues. After removal of 4 bases from V and 1 base from J, the junction contained 1 base not matched to a gene. CDR3 nucleotide sequence: TGTGCCAGCAGTTTAGCGGGACGCACAGATACGCAGTATTTT. Amino acid sequence: CASSLAGRTDTQYF.

This clone has a single count. The CDR3 region is CASTSVGPGNYGYTF. The CDR3 coding sequence is TGTGCCAGCACCTCCGTGGGTCCGGGGAACTATGGCTACACCTTC. J is TRBJ1-2 and V is TRBV2; D is ambiguous. Germline CDR1 and CDR2: SNHLY and FYNNEI. The CDR3 sequence is 15 residues long. V lost 7 bases and J lost 2, with 17 bases in between.

J is TRBJ1-1 and V is TRBV7-9; 9 bases align to TRBD1. The CDR3 spans 17 residues. J was trimmed by 3 bases and V by 3 bases; bases with no gene match: 11. The germline V gene has CDR1 SEHNR and CDR2 FQNEAQ (reference sequence). CDR3 region: CASSFRRTGGTHTEAFF. CDR3 coding DNA: TGTGCCAGCAGCTTTCGTCGTACAGGGGGCACACACACTGAAGCTTTCTTT.

The chain recombines TRBV19 with TRBJ1-4; a weak D match, TRBD1 (6 bases). Trimming took 4 bases from V and 6 from J, leaving 12 bases between them. CDR3 length equals 14 residues. Germline V lookup: CDR1 LNHDA, CDR2 SQIVND (reference sequence). CDR3 loop: CASSTWTEHEKLFF. Written as DNA, the CDR3 is TGTGCCAGTAGTACCTGGACAGAACATGAAAAACTGTTTTTT.

The chain is built from TRBV11-2 and TRBJ2-7, with D maybe TRBD2 (6 bases). The CDR3 is 12 residues long. Germline V CDR1 and CDR2: SGHAT, FQNNGV. V dropped 0 bases and J dropped 9 bases, with 9 bases sitting between them. The CDR3 here is CASSLDAGRQYF. The CDR3 region has the DNA TGTGCCAGCAGCTTAGACGCGGGACGGCAGTACTTC.

The chain has TRBV9 and TRBJ2-5; TRBD1 agrees at 9 bases. The V segment lost 3 bases and the J segment 5 bases; nucleotides outside the gene matches: 2. The CDR3 totals 13 residues. Germline CDR1 reads SGDLS; CDR2 reads YYNGEE. The chain's CDR3 is CASSAGTGETQYF. The CDR3, as DNA: TGTGCCAGCAGCGCCGGGACAGGGGAGACCCAGTACTTC.

This clone has just one count. V and J are TRBV7-2 and TRBJ2-7; the D gene is possibly TRBD1 (6 bases). Germline V gives CDR1 SGHTA, CDR2 FQGNSA. CDR3 length: 14 amino acids. Trimming shortened V by 3 bases and J by 6 bases, and 15 bases separated the two germline ends. CDR3 residues: CASSLAAGVGEQYF. CDR3 coding DNA: TGTGCCAGCAGCTTGGCGGCAGGGGTGGGCGAGCAGTACTTC.

The chain couples TRBV28 to TRBJ1-4; 8 bases match TRBD1. CDR1 and CDR2 (germline): MDHEN, SYDVKM. The CDR3 is 15 amino acids. Trimming removed 7 bases from V and 8 bases from J; junction bases left unmatched: 12. Written as DNA, the CDR3 is TGTGCCAGCAAAACCCCGGCAGGGGGCGGCGAAAAACTGTTTTTT. This gives the protein CASKTPAGGGEKLFF.

The chain combines TRBV7-9 with TRBJ2-1; 9 bases fit TRBD2. The V gene end was trimmed by 5 bases and the J gene end by 8 bases; junction bases not matched to a gene: 16. This CDR3 spans 17 amino acids. Per germline, CDR1 SEHNR and CDR2 FQNEAQ (reference sequence). The CDR3 coding sequence is TGTGCCAGCAGCCCGGACCTGGGGCGGGAGGGGGGCGATGAGCAGTTCTTC. Its protein product is CASSPDLGREGGDEQFF.

This chain connects TRBV20-1 to TRBJ1-2; 9 nucleotides match TRBD1. V gave up 5 bases and J gave up 12 bases; unmatched junction bases: 7. CDR3 length equals 11 residues. Per germline, CDR1 DFQATT and CDR2 SNEGSKA (reference sequence). In DNA form, the CDR3 reads TGCAGTGCTGAAGGACAGGGGCGACACACCTTC. Its protein is CSAEGQGRHTF.

This chain links TRBV27 with TRBJ2-7, with D possibly matching TRBD2 (5 bases). CDR3 length: 13 residues. V lost 8 bases, J lost 4 bases, and 15 bases lay in between. The germline gives CDR1 MNHEY, CDR2 SMNVEV (reference sequence). In DNA form, the CDR3 reads TGTGCCAGCGGCGGGTTCGGTATATACGAGCAGTACTTC. Protein sequence: CASGGFGIYEQYF.

V gene TRBV28 combines with J gene TRBJ2-7, with 9 bases aligning to TRBD1. The CDR3 totals 15 residues. Trimming cost V 4 bases and J 3 bases; bases outside gene matches: 7. Per germline, CDR1 MDHEN and CDR2 SYDVKM. The CDR3 reads CASSSPGQGDYEQYF. CDR3 sequence (DNA): TGTGCCAGCAGTTCTCCGGGACAGGGTGACTACGAGCAGTACTTC.

The chain employs TRBV7-9 and TRBJ2-7; 8 bases align to TRBD1. This CDR3 contains 14 residues. V was pared by 3 bases and J by 6 bases, with 7 bases of the junction left unmatched. Germline V gene data show CDR1 as SEHNR and CDR2 as FQNEAQ (reference sequence). The CDR3 is CASSFFKDRAEQYF. The CDR3 DNA reads TGTGCCAGCAGCTTTTTTAAGGACAGGGCCGAGCAGTACTTC.

The chain employs TRBV7-2 and TRBJ2-7, with unresolved D. CDR3 length: 13 amino acids. The germline gives CDR1 SGHTA, CDR2 FQGNSA. V was clipped by 4 bases and J by 1 base, with 8 bases between them. CDR3 loop: CASSSQPSYEQYF. The CDR3 nucleotides are TGTGCCAGCAGCTCACAGCCTTCCTACGAGCAGTACTTC.

The CDR3 bases are TGTGCCAGCTGCGGGGGGAGCTACGAGCAGTACTTC. It codes for CASCGGSYEQYF. The chain recombines TRBV12-3 or TRBV12-4 with TRBJ2-7, with 8 bases identical to TRBD2. This CDR3 contains 12 residues. With 8 bases clipped from V and 3 bases from J, the junction kept 3 bases outside the gene matches.

The gene calls are TRBV3-1 (or the pseudogene TRBV3-2) and TRBJ2-7; 12 bases are a match to TRBD2. After removal of 6 bases from V and 0 bases from J, the junction contained 0 bases not matched to a gene. CDR3 size: 14 residues. Germline V gene lookup returns CDR1 LGHDT and CDR2 YNNKEL (reference sequence). The DNA for the CDR3 is TGTGCCAGCAGGACTAGCGGGAGCTCCTACGAGCAGTACTTC. Translating it yields CASRTSGSSYEQYF.

The chain combines TRBV4-1 with TRBJ1-2; 7 bases map to TRBD1. After removal of 0 bases from V and 5 bases from J, the junction contained 3 bases not matched to a gene. The CDR3 length is 14 residues. From germline, CDR1 is MGHRA and CDR2 YSYEKL. This chain's CDR3 is CASSQETGSYGYTF. In DNA, the CDR3 is TGCGCCAGCAGCCAAGAGACAGGGAGTTATGGCTACACCTTC.

CDR3 loop: CASSQDRASGYGYTF. CDR3 coding DNA: TGTGCCAGCAGCCAAGACAGGGCGAGTGGCTATGGCTACACCTTC. This chain links TRBV11-2 with TRBJ1-2; 7 bases match TRBD1. The germline CDR1 and CDR2 sequences are SGHAT and FQNNGV. After removal of 5 bases from V and 4 bases from J, the junction contained 10 bases not matched to a gene. CDR3 size: 15 residues.

The chain joins TRBV25-1 to TRBJ2-7; D gene uncertain. V shed 3 bases and J shed 0 bases, with 9 bases lying between them. Germline CDR1 reads MGHDK; CDR2 reads SYGVNS. This CDR3 spans 14 amino acids. CDR3 sequence reads: CASSDGSHSYEQYF. The CDR3 DNA reads as TGTGCCAGCAGTGACGGGTCACACTCCTACGAGCAGTACTTC.

The chain employs TRBV6-4 and TRBJ1-1; D gene uncertain. The V and J ends lost 5 bases and 1 base respectively, with 8 bases between them. Germline CDR1 MRHNA, CDR2 SNTAGT. The CDR3 loop spans 13 amino acids. As DNA, the CDR3 is TGTGCCAGCAGTTTAGATCCGAACACTGAAGCTTTCTTT. Translating it yields CASSLDPNTEAFF.